The rows below give T cell receptor beta chains drawn from one sample of a study of control samples from healthy donors and cancer patients. Generated by immunoSEQ multiplex PCR, the TCRdb table keeps only in-frame clones and is missing some. The sample lists around 85,000 clones; about 89% were seen once. Material for sequencing was blood. These receptors all stem from a woman aged 55-70 years in good health. Both conserved end residues are part of each CDR3. D genes are given only for firm matches. Size tells how often a clone was seen (once, few, many) or the class of an expanded clone, and some rows leave it out.

J gene,clone size,V gene,D gene,CDR3 protein,CDR3 DNA
TRBJ1-2,NA,TRBV18,NA,CASSPAWTVPWGYTF,TGTGCCAGCTCACCAGCATGGACAGTGCCATGGGGCTACACCTTC
TRBJ2-7,NA,TRBV7-9,NA,CASSSSSYEQYF,TGTGCCAGCAGCTCTAGTAGCTACGAGCAGTACTTC
TRBJ2-1,few,TRBV7-9,NA,CASSLATRSASYNEQFF,TGTGCCAGCAGCTTAGCTACTCGATCGGCTTCCTACAATGAGCAGTTCTTC
TRBJ2-2,NA,TRBV9,NA,CASSPSSTGDTGELFF,TGTGCCAGCAGCCCTTCATCGACGGGGGACACCGGGGAGCTGTTTTTT
TRBJ2-1,NA,TRBV5-4,TRBD2,CASSLVAGGRNEQFF,TGTGCCAGCAGCTTGGTAGCGGGGGGGCGAAATGAGCAGTTCTTC
TRBJ2-3,NA,TRBV5-4,TRBD2,CASSLRLAGVTDTQYF,TGTGCCAGCAGCCTCAGACTAGCGGGAGTGACAGATACGCAGTATTTT
TRBJ2-3,NA,TRBV30,TRBD2,CALMTGGRSTDTQYF,TGTGCCTTGATGACGGGAGGAAGGAGCACAGATACGCAGTATTTT
TRBJ2-3,NA,TRBV2,TRBD2,CASSPTSGRASDTQYF,TGTGCCAGCAGTCCAACTAGCGGGAGGGCCTCAGATACGCAGTATTTT
TRBJ1-2,NA,TRBV6-1,NA,CASSEAQGGGFGYTF,TGTGCCAGCAGTGAAGCTCAAGGGGGGGGTTTTGGCTACACCTTC
TRBJ2-5,NA,TRBV2,NA,CASASGREETQYF,TGTGCCAGTGCGTCAGGCAGGGAAGAGACCCAGTACTTC
TRBJ1-5,NA,TRBV4-2,TRBD1,CASSYTGGDGNQPQHF,TGTGCCAGCAGCTACACAGGGGGCGATGGCAATCAGCCCCAGCATTTT
TRBJ2-2,few,TRBV30,NA,CAWSRPGQNTGELFF,TGTGCCTGGAGTCGGCCGGGACAAAACACCGGGGAGCTGTTTTTT
TRBJ2-3,NA,TRBV6-4,TRBD2,CASSDDAGDTQYF,TGTGCCAGCAGTGACGATGCGGGGGACACGCAGTATTTT
TRBJ1-2,NA,TRBV27,NA,CASSLKSRQGDGYTF,TGTGCCAGCAGTTTAAAATCTCGGCAGGGTGACGGCTACACCTTC
TRBJ1-4,NA,TRBV19,NA,CASSFRAGSNEKLFF,TGTGCCAGTAGTTTCCGAGCAGGCAGTAATGAAAAACTGTTTTTT
TRBJ1-2,NA,TRBV5-1,TRBD1,CASSLGGQLYNYGYTF,TGCGCCAGCAGCTTGGGGGGACAGCTATACAACTATGGCTACACCTTC
TRBJ2-7,NA,TRBV5-1,NA,CASSLDLRLEQYF,TGCGCCAGCAGCTTGGACCTCCGCCTGGAGCAGTACTTC
TRBJ2-1,NA,TRBV7-2,TRBD1,CASRWLQGAGYNEQFF,TGTGCCAGCAGGTGGTTGCAGGGGGCCGGCTACAATGAGCAGTTCTTC
TRBJ2-1,NA,TRBV5-4,TRBD2,CASSQVTLAGSSYNEQFF,TGTGCCAGCAGTCAGGTGACCTTAGCGGGAAGCTCCTACAATGAGCAGTTCTTC
TRBJ1-5,NA,TRBV2,NA,CASSEGSNQPQHF,TGTGCCAGCAGTGAAGGTAGCAATCAGCCCCAGCATTTT
TRBJ1-5,NA,TRBV28,NA,CASIGRGGNQPQHF,TGTGCCAGTATCGGGAGGGGGGGCAATCAGCCCCAGCATTTT
TRBJ2-3,NA,TRBV28,NA,CASSLAPVAQYF,TGTGCCAGCAGTTTGGCCCCGGTTGCGCAGTATTTT
TRBJ1-1,NA,TRBV20-1,NA,CSASVGAVEAFF,TGCAGTGCTAGTGTGGGGGCGGTTGAAGCTTTCTTT
TRBJ1-2,NA,TRBV5-4,NA,CASSLDLTRYTF,TGTGCCAGCAGCTTGGATTTGACGCGCTACACCTTC
TRBJ2-3,NA,TRBV6-5,NA,CASSSLGRSGTDTQYF,TGTGCCAGCAGTTCCTTGGGGCGCAGCGGCACAGATACGCAGTATTTT
TRBJ1-1,NA,TRBV11-2,NA,CASSPTGGPRNTEAFF,TGTGCCAGCAGCCCGACGGGGGGCCCAAGGAACACTGAAGCTTTCTTT
TRBJ2-1,NA,TRBV7-9,NA,CASSLETLGNEQFF,TGTGCCAGCAGCTTAGAGACTCTAGGCAATGAGCAGTTCTTC
TRBJ1-1,NA,TRBV6-5,NA,CASSTRGGGRSEAFF,TGTGCCAGCAGTACAAGGGGCGGTGGGAGGTCTGAAGCTTTCTTT
TRBJ2-6,NA,TRBV30,NA,CAWSDRWSGANVLTF,TGTGCCTGGAGTGATCGGTGGTCTGGGGCCAACGTCCTGACTTTC
TRBJ2-7,NA,TRBV5-1,TRBD1,CASSWNPGTAYEQYF,TGCGCCAGCAGCTGGAACCCCGGGACAGCCTACGAGCAGTACTTC
TRBJ1-2,NA,TRBV5-1,TRBD1,CASSLTGGTVYGYTF,TGCGCCAGCAGCTTAACAGGGGGGACGGTCTATGGCTACACCTTC
TRBJ1-2,NA,TRBV11-2,NA,CASSPYYGGTGDGYTF,TGTGCCAGCAGCCCCTATTATGGGGGCACAGGCGATGGCTACACCTTC
TRBJ2-7,NA,TRBV5-1,TRBD1,CASRPDRNSYEQYF,TGCGCCAGCAGACCGGACAGGAACTCCTACGAGCAGTACTTC